A single sample gave rise to the 20 T cell receptor beta chains below, sequenced in a study of blood T cells in healthy people across ages. The second PCR ran about 6 to 12 cycles with a sample-barcoded 5' primer and J-beta primers. TCRdb called the 5' RACE reads again in MiXCR, with one record for every CDR3 protein. The data contain around 1.5 million distinct CDR3 sequences, 42% of them seen just once; the ten biggest clones take up 7.9%. The sequenced sample consisted of blood. The receptors here all came from a young woman in good health.

This clonotype appeared a single time. The chain joins TRBV30 to TRBJ2-5; 7 positions agree with TRBD2. Trimming removed 1 base from V and 5 bases from J; junction bases left unmatched: 13. The length of the CDR3 is 16 residues. Germline loops: CDR1 GTSNPN, CDR2 SVGIG (reference sequence). The CDR3 sequence: CAWSAPFREGLETQYF. Here the CDR3 DNA reads TGTGCCTGGAGTGCCCCCTTCAGGGAGGGTTTGGAGACCCAGTACTTC.

The chain employs TRBV28 and TRBJ2-5; 7 bases fit TRBD2. There are 14 residues in the CDR3. The ends lost 6 bases at V and 2 bases at J; junction bases unmatched: 6. Germline V gives CDR1 MDHEN, CDR2 SYDVKM. CDR3 residues: CASSVPRGQETQYF. The CDR3 DNA follows: TGTGCCAGCAGCGTGCCGCGGGGGCAAGAGACCCAGTACTTC.

The gene calls are TRBV7-9 and TRBJ1-2, with D maybe TRBD1 (6 bases). The V and J ends lost 8 bases and 4 bases respectively, with 17 bases between them. From germline, CDR1 is SEHNR and CDR2 FQNEAQ (reference sequence). This CDR3 has 14 residues. The CDR3 loop reads CASAPPGQSYGYTF. The CDR3 DNA reads as TGTGCCAGCGCCCCACCCGGACAGTCCTATGGCTACACCTTC.

This clonotype showed up just a few times. The J gene is TRBJ2-3, the V gene TRBV6-1, with D hard to call. V shed 7 bases and J shed 2 bases, with 16 bases lying between them. Germline loops: CDR1 MNHNS, CDR2 SASEGT. CDR3 length: 15 residues. CDR3 coding DNA: TGTGCCAGCACTAAGAGAGGTTCGCCCACAGATACGCAGTATTTT. Translating gives CASTKRGSPTDTQYF.

This clonotype was picked up a small number of times. This chain links TRBV29-1 with TRBJ2-3; 10 nucleotides agree with TRBD2. CDR1 is SQVTM, CDR2 ANQGSEA, per germline. After removal of 0 bases from V and 2 bases from J, the junction contained 11 bases not matched to a gene. The CDR3 is 18 amino acids. DNA for the CDR3: TGCAGCGTTGAAGACCCCCCTCTGAGCGGGAGGGCCACAGATACGCAGTATTTT. It codes for CSVEDPPLSGRATDTQYF.

This clonotype has only a few counts. The chain employs TRBV27 and TRBJ2-7; 8 positions agree with TRBD1. Germline CDR1 reads MNHEY; CDR2 reads SMNVEV (reference sequence). The CDR3 sequence is 14 residues long. Trimming took 4 bases from V and 4 from J; bases not matched to a gene: 6. CDR3 bases: TGTGCCAGCAGTTCCCCCGACAGGGGATACGAGCAGTACTTC. This translates into CASSSPDRGYEQYF.

The CDR3 DNA reads TGCAGCGTTGAACCCTACTCCGTGGATGAGCAGTACTTC. Amino acids: CSVEPYSVDEQYF. V usage is TRBV29-1 and J usage is TRBJ2-5, with no clear D. V was pared by 2 bases and J by 11 bases, with 18 bases between. Germline V gene lookup returns CDR1 SQVTM and CDR2 ANQGSEA. The CDR3 is 13 amino acids.

The chain couples TRBV12-3 or TRBV12-4 to TRBJ2-2, with D perhaps matching TRBD1 (6 bases). Trimming stripped 3 bases from V and 1 base from J, with 12 bases between. The CDR3 has 16 amino acids. The CDR3 DNA reads TGTGCCAGCAGTTTGGGTCAGGGGATGAACACCGGGGAGCTGTTTTTT. It codes for CASSLGQGMNTGELFF.

This clonotype was seen only once. The chain has TRBV7-9 and TRBJ1-1, with D tentatively TRBD1 (6 bases). The CDR3 runs to 16 residues. Germline values: CDR1 SEHNR, CDR2 FQNEAQ (reference sequence). V was pared by 5 bases and J by 3 bases, with 19 bases between. The CDR3 DNA sequence: TGTGCCAGCAGCCCGGGAGGTACAGGGTTGGACACTGAAGCTTTCTTT. Its protein product is CASSPGGTGLDTEAFF.

This clonotype was recorded at least ten times. The V gene is TRBV6-5, the J gene TRBJ1-5; D gene uncertain. Trimming pared 4 bases from V and 10 bases from J, leaving 11 bases between. This CDR3 region has 12 residues. CDR1 and CDR2 from the germline V gene are MNHEY and SVGAGI. In DNA, the CDR3 is TGTGCCAGCAGTTCCACCTGGGAACCCCAGCATTTT. Its translation is CASSSTWEPQHF.

The V call is TRBV20-1, the J call TRBJ1-1, with D unresolved. Trimming removed 1 base at V and 1 base at J, with 7 bases between. The germline gives CDR1 DFQATT, CDR2 SNEGSKA (reference sequence). The CDR3 is 13 amino acids. The DNA for the CDR3 is TGCAGTGCTAGAGGTCGGCAGAACACTGAAGCTTTCTTT. Its translation: CSARGRQNTEAFF.

The V gene is TRBV20-1, the J gene TRBJ2-5, with TRBD1 matching 9 bases. Germline assignment: CDR1 DFQATT and CDR2 SNEGSKA (reference sequence). J was trimmed by 1 base and V by 6 bases; bases with no gene match: 6. The CDR3 is 14 amino acids. The CDR3, as DNA: TGCAGTGCGCCGACAGGGGGGGGCCAAGAGACCCAGTACTTC. Amino acids: CSAPTGGGQETQYF.

The chain couples TRBV6-5 to TRBJ1-4; tentative D call: TRBD1 (6 bases). Deletions cut 7 bases from V and 0 bases from J, with 15 bases between. Germline loops: CDR1 MNHEY, CDR2 SVGAGI. This CDR3 region has 16 residues. The CDR3, as DNA: TGTGCCAGCACCGAAACAGGGCCTGCAACTAATGAAAAACTGTTTTTT. Amino acids: CASTETGPATNEKLFF.

For the CDR3, the DNA is TGTGCCAGCGAAGCTCCGACCGGGGCAGATAACAATGAGCAGTACTTC. Its translation: CASEAPTGADNNEQYF. The chain uses TRBV6-5 and TRBJ2-7; D tentatively fits TRBD1 or TRBD2 (5 bases each). Germline V lookup: CDR1 MNHEY, CDR2 SVGAGI. The CDR3 loop spans 16 amino acids. Trimming removed 8 bases from V and 7 bases from J, with 27 bases in between.

This clonotype occurred many times. The CDR3 region has the DNA TGTGCCAGCAGCTTAGAAGGAGCCCGAGGTCTCCACGAGCAGTACTTC. Translated, it gives CASSLEGARGLHEQYF. The chain is built from TRBV7-9 and TRBJ2-7; unclear D gene. CDR3 length equals 16 residues. The germline V gene encodes CDR1 SEHNR and CDR2 FQNEAQ (reference sequence). V was trimmed by 1 base and J by 5 bases, leaving 18 bases between them. Complete variable domain (other parts from reference TRBV7-9 and TRBJ2-7): DTGVSQNPRHKITKRGQNVTFRCDPISEHNRLYWYRQTLGQGPEFLTYFQNEAQLEKSRLLSDRFSAERPKGSFSTLEIQRTEQGDSAMYLCASSLEGARGLHEQYFGPGTRLTVT.

This chain uses TRBV20-1 with TRBJ2-5; 7 positions match TRBD2. Near its end, the DNA agrees better with TRBJ2-7, so the J call may be wrong. The germline V gene has CDR1 DFQATT and CDR2 SNEGSKA (reference sequence). This CDR3 is 12 amino acids long. The DNA for the CDR3 is TGCGGGTTAACTAGCGTCGCCCACGAGCAGTACTTC. It translates to CGLTSVAHEQYF.

This clonotype was seen only once. The rearrangement joins TRBV7-2 to TRBJ2-5, with D maybe TRBD1 (7 bases). The CDR3 has 15 amino acids. Trimming left V 3 bases short and J 1 base short, with 12 bases between. Germline loops: CDR1 SGHTA, CDR2 FQGNSA. The CDR3 region is CASSFSRGAQETQYF. The CDR3 DNA follows: TGTGCCAGCAGCTTCTCCAGGGGGGCCCAAGAGACCCAGTACTTC.

This chain joins TRBV2 and TRBJ2-3; D not certain. Germline V lookup: CDR1 SNHLY, CDR2 FYNNEI. Trimming took off 5 bases at V and 6 bases at J, with 18 bases between the two ends. CDR3 length: 15 amino acids. This CDR3 is CASSKDLSPGDTQYF. DNA of the CDR3: TGTGCCAGCAGTAAGGATCTAAGCCCTGGGGATACGCAGTATTTT.

This chain uses TRBV27 with TRBJ1-1, with a weak D call TRBD1 (6 bases). Trimming took 10 bases from V and 5 from J, leaving 11 bases between them. This CDR3 has 11 amino acids. Germline V gene sequence: CDR1 MNHEY, CDR2 SMNVEV (reference sequence). The CDR3 is CATFTGTEAFF. The CDR3 DNA follows: TGTGCCACCTTCACAGGGACTGAAGCTTTCTTT.

This rearrangement joins TRBV9 to TRBJ1-2; no firm D call. The CDR3 has 14 residues. V was shortened by 2 bases and J by 6 bases, with 14 bases between the two germline ends. Germline lookup yields CDR1 SGDLS and CDR2 YYNGEE. CDR3 region: CASSVGSTIHGYTF. CDR3 DNA sequence: TGTGCCAGCAGCGTCGGATCAACTATTCATGGCTACACCTTC. The variable domain in full, completed from reference TRBV9 and TRBJ1-2, reads DSGVTQTPKHLITATGQRVTLRCSPRSGDLSVYWYQQSLDQGLQFLIQYYNGEERAKGNILERFSAQQFPDLHSELNLSSLELGDSALYFCASSVGSTIHGYTFGSGTRLTVV.